The entry below gives a single T cell receptor (beta chain) sequence along with its context. Its cognate antigen is unknown. A junction end diverges from the germline sequence, so it may reflect a read error. This CDR3 has 15 amino acids. CDR1 is MNHEY and CDR2 is SMNVEV in the germline V gene (reference sequence). Three pembrolizumab responders had their TCRs sequenced. Assay: immunoSEQ multiplex PCR; the TCRdb copy retains only in-frame clones and omits some. Here the sample spans some 19,000 clones, around 79% being singletons. The record originates from a study of PD-1 blockade in mismatch repair-deficient tumors. Overall study: All were previously treated, progressing patients with eleven to twelve mismatch repair-deficient cancer types.

Findings and caveats of the study: After pembrolizumab, tumor-resident clones rose rapidly, then generally contracted before radiologic responses.

This clonotype was sampled from an adult with mismatch repair-deficient cancer. The material sequenced was PBMCs, taken 52 weeks after starting pembrolizumab. This chain links TRBV27 with TRBJ2-7, with D uncertain. The CDR3 here is CASSLKSGRTYEQCF. The CDR3 DNA reads as TGTGCCAGCAGTCTCAAGTCGGGTCGAACCTACGAGCAGTGCTTC.